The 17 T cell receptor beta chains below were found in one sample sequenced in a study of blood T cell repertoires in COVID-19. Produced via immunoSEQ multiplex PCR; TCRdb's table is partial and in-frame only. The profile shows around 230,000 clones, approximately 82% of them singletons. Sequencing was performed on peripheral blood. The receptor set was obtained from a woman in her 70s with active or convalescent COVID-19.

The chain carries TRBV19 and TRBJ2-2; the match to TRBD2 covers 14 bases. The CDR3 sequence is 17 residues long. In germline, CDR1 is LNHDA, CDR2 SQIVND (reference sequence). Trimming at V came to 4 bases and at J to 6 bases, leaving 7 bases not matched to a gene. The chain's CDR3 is CASSRTGLAGVAGELFF. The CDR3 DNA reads TGTGCCAGTAGTAGAACGGGACTAGCGGGAGTTGCCGGGGAGCTGTTTTTT. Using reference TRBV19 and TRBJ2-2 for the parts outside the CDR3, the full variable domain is DGGITQSPKYLFRKEGQNVTLSCEQNLNHDAMYWYRQDPGQGLRLIYYSQIVNDFQKGDIAEGYSVSREKKESFPLTVTSAQKNPTAFYLCASSRTGLAGVAGELFFGEGSRLTVL.

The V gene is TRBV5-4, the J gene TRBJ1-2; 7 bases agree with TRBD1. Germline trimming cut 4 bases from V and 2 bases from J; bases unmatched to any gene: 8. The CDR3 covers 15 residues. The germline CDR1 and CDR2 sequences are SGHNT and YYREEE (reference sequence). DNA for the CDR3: TGTGCCAGCAGCCTTCGACAGGGCTGGAACTATGGCTACACCTTC. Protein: CASSLRQGWNYGYTF.

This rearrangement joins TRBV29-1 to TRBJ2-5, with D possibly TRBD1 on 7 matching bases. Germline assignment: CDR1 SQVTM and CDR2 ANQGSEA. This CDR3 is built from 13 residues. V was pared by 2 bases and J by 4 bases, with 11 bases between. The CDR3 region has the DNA TGCAGCGTTGAACAGGGGGGTGGAGAGACCCAGTACTTC. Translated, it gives CSVEQGGGETQYF. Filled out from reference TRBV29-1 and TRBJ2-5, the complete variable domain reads SAVISQKPSRDICQRGTSLTIQCQVDSQVTMMFWYRQQPGQSLTLIATANQGSEATYESGFVIDKFPISRPNLTFSTLTVSNMSPEDSSIYLCSVEQGGGETQYFGPGTRLLVL.

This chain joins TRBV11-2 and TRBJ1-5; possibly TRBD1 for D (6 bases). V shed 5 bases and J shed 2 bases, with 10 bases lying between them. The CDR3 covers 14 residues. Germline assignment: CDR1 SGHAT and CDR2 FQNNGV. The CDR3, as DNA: TGTGCCAGCAGCCGGACAGTAGGCAATCAGCCCCAGCATTTT. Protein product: CASSRTVGNQPQHF. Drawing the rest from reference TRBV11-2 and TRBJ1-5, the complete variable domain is EAGVAQSPRYKIIEKRQSVAFWCNPISGHATLYWYQQILGQGPKLLIQFQNNGVVDDSQLPKDRFSAERLKGVDSTLKIQPAKLEDSAVYLCASSRTVGNQPQHFGDGTRLSIL.

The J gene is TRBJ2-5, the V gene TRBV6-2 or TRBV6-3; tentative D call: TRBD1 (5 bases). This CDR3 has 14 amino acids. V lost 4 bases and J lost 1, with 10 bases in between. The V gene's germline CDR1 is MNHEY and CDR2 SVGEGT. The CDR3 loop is CASSSWTSQETQYF. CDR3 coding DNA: TGTGCCAGCAGTTCCTGGACATCCCAAGAGACCCAGTACTTC.

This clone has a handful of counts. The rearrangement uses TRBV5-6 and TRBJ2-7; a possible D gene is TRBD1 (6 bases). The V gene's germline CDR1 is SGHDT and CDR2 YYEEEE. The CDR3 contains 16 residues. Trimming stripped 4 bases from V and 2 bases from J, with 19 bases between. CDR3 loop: CASSTLGTGRTYEQYF. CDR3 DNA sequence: TGTGCCAGCAGCACCCTGGGTACAGGGCGGACCTACGAGCAGTACTTC.

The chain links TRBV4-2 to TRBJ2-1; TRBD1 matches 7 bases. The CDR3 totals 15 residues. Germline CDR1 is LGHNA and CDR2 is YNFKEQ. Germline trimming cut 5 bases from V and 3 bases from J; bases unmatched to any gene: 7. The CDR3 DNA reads TGTGCCAGCAGCATATCACGGGACAGCTACAATGAGCAGTTCTTC. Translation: CASSISRDSYNEQFF.

The CDR3 here is CASSLGPLAEGYTF. The CDR3, as DNA: TGTGCCAGCAGCTTAGGGCCCCTAGCGGAAGGCTACACCTTC. V and J are TRBV7-9 and TRBJ1-2; D uncertain. V dropped 1 base and J dropped 8 bases, with 14 bases sitting between them. Germline values: CDR1 SEHNR, CDR2 FQNEAQ (reference sequence). The CDR3 sequence is 14 residues long.

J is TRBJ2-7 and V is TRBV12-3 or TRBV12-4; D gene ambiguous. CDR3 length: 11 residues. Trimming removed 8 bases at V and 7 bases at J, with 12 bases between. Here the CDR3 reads CASGPIREQYF. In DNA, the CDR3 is TGTGCCAGCGGCCCCATTCGTGAGCAGTACTTC.

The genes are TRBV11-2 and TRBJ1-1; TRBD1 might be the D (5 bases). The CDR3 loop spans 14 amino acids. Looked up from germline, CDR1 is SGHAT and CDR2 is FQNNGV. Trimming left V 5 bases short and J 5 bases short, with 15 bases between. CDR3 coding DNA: TGTGCCAGCAGCCGTACCGGGGGGGTTACTGAAGCTTTCTTT. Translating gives CASSRTGGVTEAFF.

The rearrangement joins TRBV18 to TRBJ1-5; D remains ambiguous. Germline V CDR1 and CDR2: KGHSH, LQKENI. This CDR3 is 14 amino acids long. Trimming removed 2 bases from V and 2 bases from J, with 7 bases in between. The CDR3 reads CASSPIGGNQPQHF. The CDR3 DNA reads TGTGCCAGCTCACCAATAGGAGGCAATCAGCCCCAGCATTTT.

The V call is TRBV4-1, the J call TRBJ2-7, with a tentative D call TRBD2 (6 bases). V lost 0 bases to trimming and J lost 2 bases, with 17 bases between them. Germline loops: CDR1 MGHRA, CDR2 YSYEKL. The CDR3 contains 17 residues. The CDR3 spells CASSQDSSSGVPYEQYF. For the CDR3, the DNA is TGCGCCAGCAGCCAAGATAGCAGTTCGGGGGTACCCTACGAGCAGTACTTC.

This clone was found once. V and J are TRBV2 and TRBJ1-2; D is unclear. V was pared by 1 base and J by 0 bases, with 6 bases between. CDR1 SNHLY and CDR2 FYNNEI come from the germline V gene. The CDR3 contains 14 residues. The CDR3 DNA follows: TGTGCCAGCAGTGAAGGGGCAGCTAACTATGGCTACACCTTC. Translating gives CASSEGAANYGYTF.

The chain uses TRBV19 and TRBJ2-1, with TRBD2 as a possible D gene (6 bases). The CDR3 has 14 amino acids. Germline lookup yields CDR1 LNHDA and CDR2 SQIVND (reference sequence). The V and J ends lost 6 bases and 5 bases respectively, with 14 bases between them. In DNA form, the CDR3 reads TGTGCCAGTAGCCACGCGGGGCATAACAATGAGCAGTTCTTC. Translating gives CASSHAGHNNEQFF.

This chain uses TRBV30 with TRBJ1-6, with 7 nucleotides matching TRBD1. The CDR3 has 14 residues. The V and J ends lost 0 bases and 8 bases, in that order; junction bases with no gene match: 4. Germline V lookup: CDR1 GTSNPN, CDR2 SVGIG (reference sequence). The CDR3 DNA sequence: TGTGCCTGGAGTGTACAAGGGGGCGATTCACCCCTCCACTTT. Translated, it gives CAWSVQGGDSPLHF.

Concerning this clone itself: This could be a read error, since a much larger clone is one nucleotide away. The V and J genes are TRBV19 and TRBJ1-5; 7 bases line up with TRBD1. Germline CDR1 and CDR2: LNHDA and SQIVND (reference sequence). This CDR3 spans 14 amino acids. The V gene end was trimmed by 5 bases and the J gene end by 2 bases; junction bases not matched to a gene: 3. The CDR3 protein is CASSVTGGNQPQHF. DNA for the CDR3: TGTGCCAGTAGTGTAACAGGGGGCAATCAGCCCCAGCATTTT. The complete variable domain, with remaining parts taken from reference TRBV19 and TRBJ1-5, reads DGGITQSPKYLFRKEGQNVTLSCEQNLNHDAMYWYRQDPGQGLRLIYYSQIVNDFQKGDIAEGYSVSREKKESFPLTVTSAQKNPTAFYLCASSVTGGNQPQHFGDGTRLSIL.

CDR3 DNA sequence: TGCAGCGTTGGGTCTAGCGGGGCAGATACGCAGTATTTT. Its translation: CSVGSSGADTQYF. The chain links TRBV29-1 to TRBJ2-3, with 9 bases identical to TRBD2. The CDR3 extends over 13 amino acids. V lost 4 bases, J lost 4 bases, and 3 bases stayed unmatched. In germline, CDR1 is SQVTM, CDR2 ANQGSEA.